The T cell receptor (beta chain) described here comes from a study of blood T cell repertoires in COVID-19. Overall study: Nucleic acid was either cDNA or gDNA, and it came from T cells, B-cell-depleted T cells, or PBMCs.

In the original processing: Quantification of nucleated cells was approximated via reference gene primer amplification. Produced via immunoSEQ multiplex PCR; TCRdb's table is partial and in-frame only. That table supplies the V and J calls and clone size; D and trimming were determined from the DNA. The sample lists fewer than 500,000 clones; 87% were seen once. The CDR3 spans 15 residues. Germline CDR1 is GTSNPN and CDR2 is SVGIG (reference sequence). The V end lost 1 base, the J end lost 10 bases, and 19 bases lay between the germline ends. This TCR was sampled from a woman younger than 35 who had recovered from COVID-19. The chain uses TRBV30 and TRBJ1-4, with D maybe TRBD1 (5 bases). Source material: PBMCs or T cells enriched from blood (not recorded which). For the CDR3, the DNA is TGTGCCTGGAGTGACCCTCGAGGTTTAAGGGGAAAACTGTTTTTT. Translating it yields CAWSDPRGLRGKLFF. Looking up the rest from reference TRBV30 and TRBJ1-4 gives the full variable domain: SQTIHQWPATLVQPVGSPLSLECTVEGTSNPNLYWYRQAAGRGLQLLFYSVGIGQISSEVPQNLSASRPQDRQFILSSKKLLLSDSGFYLCAWSDPRGLRGKLFFGSGTQLSVL.